Below are 11 T cell receptor beta chains sequenced from a single sample in a study of vaccination and CD4 T cells after COVID-19. Time point noted: late sampling 161 to 241 days after vaccination in a few convalescent patients. As to treatment: approximately nine-day PBMC culture with coronavirus spike peptide pools or control peptides (ViraFEST assay). No cognate antigen is known for these TCRs. Once obtained from cultured CD4+ T cells, the DNA was sequenced using the Oncomine TCR Beta short-read assay. TCRdb called the PCR reads again in MiXCR, with one record for every CDR3 protein. The top ten clones hold about 7% of a sample with fewer than 30,000 distinct CDR3 sequences, around 28% of them seen once. The material sequenced was CD4+ T cells from blood, cultured in vitro, taken about 7 months after SARS-CoV-2 vaccination. These receptors were obtained from a human donor who had recovered from COVID-19.

The rearrangement links TRBV20-1 to TRBJ2-3, with 9 bases matching TRBD2. This CDR3 is built from 18 residues. The ends lost 2 bases at V and 1 base at J; junction bases unmatched: 13. Germline V gene lookup returns CDR1 DFQATT and CDR2 SNEGSKA (reference sequence). This CDR3 is CSARIVRGLAGRTDTQYF. The CDR3 region has the DNA TGCAGTGCTAGAATAGTGCGGGGTCTAGCGGGACGCACAGATACGCAGTATTTT.

This clonotype occurred a few times. CDR3: CSARDSRQGPNSPLHF. The CDR3 DNA follows: TGCAGTGCTAGAGATTCTCGACAGGGGCCTAATTCACCCCTCCACTTT. The V call is TRBV20-1, the J call TRBJ1-6, with 8 bases lining up with TRBD1. Germline lookup yields CDR1 DFQATT and CDR2 SNEGSKA (reference sequence). This CDR3 comprises 16 residues. The ends lost 0 bases at V and 6 bases at J; junction bases unmatched: 7.

In this sample, this clonotype turned up a few times. This chain connects TRBV19 to TRBJ2-7, with a possible D match to TRBD2 (6 bases). CDR3 length equals 15 residues. CDR1 is LNHDA and CDR2 is SQIVND in the germline V gene (reference sequence). Trimming removed 5 bases at V and 0 bases at J, with 14 bases between. The CDR3 bases are TGTGCCAGTAGTGACTCTAGCGCGAGCTCCTACGAGCAGTACTTC. As protein: CASSDSSASSYEQYF. The full variable domain, its missing parts supplied by reference TRBV19 and TRBJ2-7, is DGGITQSPKYLFRKEGQNVTLSCEQNLNHDAMYWYRQDPGQGLRLIYYSQIVNDFQKGDIAEGYSVSREKKESFPLTVTSAQKNPTAFYLCASSDSSASSYEQYFGPGTRLTVT.

This clonotype is categorized as medium-sized. The chain links TRBV7-2 to TRBJ2-5; D not resolved. The CDR3 is 12 amino acids. Between the trimmed V and J ends, which lost 5 bases and 1 base, there was a span of 5 bases. CDR1 is SGHTA, CDR2 FQGNSA, per germline. CDR3 amino acids: CASSPSQETQYF. In DNA, the CDR3 is TGTGCCAGCAGCCCCTCCCAAGAGACCCAGTACTTC.

This chain's CDR3 is CATSRDVSTGELFF. The CDR3 DNA reads TGTGCCACCAGCAGAGATGTGTCAACCGGGGAGCTGTTTTTT. The gene calls are TRBV15 and TRBJ2-2; D gene unclear. The germline CDR1 and CDR2 sequences are LNHNV and YYDKDF (reference sequence). The V end lost 0 bases, the J end lost 5 bases, and 7 bases lay between the germline ends. This CDR3 is 14 amino acids long.

In its sample, this clonotype was seen a few times. The chain couples TRBV20-1 to TRBJ2-5; 9 bases map to TRBD1. This CDR3 has 15 residues. Germline-derived CDR1 and CDR2 are DFQATT and SNEGSKA (reference sequence). Losses at the gene ends were 4 bases for V and 4 bases for J; bases not matched to a gene: 10. The CDR3 protein is CSATARDRARETQYF. The DNA of the CDR3 is TGCAGTGCTACCGCCCGGGACAGGGCCCGAGAGACCCAGTACTTC.

This clonotype is medium-sized by share. V usage is TRBV7-9 and J usage is TRBJ1-1; D uncertain. With 5 bases removed from V and 5 bases from J, the gap between germline ends came to 12 bases. The CDR3 spans 13 residues. Germline values: CDR1 SEHNR, CDR2 FQNEAQ (reference sequence). The CDR3 here is CASSPSAVTEAFF. CDR3 sequence (DNA): TGTGCCAGCAGCCCCAGTGCCGTGACTGAAGCTTTCTTT.

There are a few counts of this clonotype. The chain employs TRBV15 and TRBJ2-7, with D perhaps TRBD2 (5 bases). The CDR3 totals 14 residues. Germline CDR1 LNHNV, CDR2 YYDKDF (reference sequence). V shed 3 bases and J shed 3 bases, with 12 bases lying between them. The CDR3 DNA reads TGTGCCACCAGCAGCCCGTGGGAGCGCTACGAGCAGTACTTC. The encoded protein is CATSSPWERYEQYF. The complete variable domain, with remaining parts taken from reference TRBV15 and TRBJ2-7, reads DAMVIQNPRYQVTQFGKPVTLSCSQTLNHNVMYWYQQKSSQAPKLLFHYYDKDFNNEADTPDNFQSRRPNTSFCFLDIRSPGLGDTAMYLCATSSPWERYEQYFGPGTRLTVT.

This sequence joins TRBV10-3 and TRBJ2-2; TRBD1 matches at 8 bases. The V and J ends lost 0 bases and 3 bases, in that order; junction bases with no gene match: 6. The germline CDR1 and CDR2 sequences are ENHRY and SYGVKD. CDR3 length: 17 residues. The CDR3: CAISESATGADTGELFF. CDR3 in DNA: TGTGCCATCAGTGAGTCCGCGACAGGGGCCGACACCGGGGAGCTGTTTTTT.

The V call is TRBV20-1, the J call TRBJ2-7; possibly TRBD1 or TRBD2 for D (5 bases each). The CDR3 runs to 14 residues. V shed 6 bases and J shed 6 bases, with 21 bases lying between them. The V gene's germline CDR1 is DFQATT and CDR2 SNEGSKA (reference sequence). The CDR3 DNA sequence: TGCAGTGCAGACCGGGACCCCTCAGCGCCCGAGCAGTACTTC. It codes for CSADRDPSAPEQYF.

This clonotype was recorded many times. V gene TRBV20-1 combines with J gene TRBJ1-2; TRBD1 aligns across 8 bases. Trimming at V came to 1 base and at J to 8 bases, leaving 6 bases not matched to a gene. Germline V lookup: CDR1 DFQATT, CDR2 SNEGSKA (reference sequence). The CDR3 runs to 13 residues. The CDR3 loop reads CSARGTGTIGYTF. CDR3 coding DNA: TGCAGTGCTAGAGGGACAGGGACGATAGGCTACACCTTC.